These 27 T cell receptor beta chains were all obtained from the same sample, sequenced in a study of CD8+ T cells in alopecia areata. Isolated RNA was reverse transcribed into cDNA used as the sequencing template. The protocol was immunoSEQ multiplex PCR, while the TCRdb copy is restricted to in-frame clones and leaves out a portion. In the table there are about 150,000 clones, 45% to 60% of which are singletons. The source was CD8+ T cells sorted from blood, collected at week 0. These TCRs come from a human donor with alopecia areata.

The chain has TRBV9 and TRBJ2-7; 8 nucleotides match TRBD2. Germline CDR1 and CDR2: SGDLS and YYNGEE. This CDR3 has 14 amino acids. Trimming took 4 bases from V and 6 from J; bases not matched to a gene: 9. CDR3 nucleotides: TGTGCCAGCAGCCCAACGGGGGGGCAGGTCGAGCAGTACTTC. Its translation: CASSPTGGQVEQYF.

J is TRBJ1-2 and V is TRBV29-1; possible D gene TRBD1, 5 bases. Trimming pared 7 bases from V and 4 bases from J, leaving 10 bases between. This CDR3 spans 11 amino acids. Germline CDR1 reads SQVTM; CDR2 reads ANQGSEA. This CDR3 reads CSAPTVYGYTF. The CDR3 DNA sequence: TGCAGCGCCCCGACAGTCTATGGCTACACCTTC.

The V and J genes are TRBV30 and TRBJ2-3, with 9 bases identical to TRBD2. The CDR3 is 14 residues long. Germline V lookup: CDR1 GTSNPN, CDR2 SVGIG (reference sequence). With 3 bases clipped from V and 6 bases from J, the junction kept 7 bases outside the gene matches. CDR3 in amino acids: CAWRGASGVDTQYF. CDR3 DNA: TGTGCCTGGAGGGGAGCTAGCGGGGTGGATACGCAGTATTTT.

This sequence joins TRBV27 and TRBJ2-1; 10 nucleotides align to TRBD2. The CDR3 consists of 17 residues. The V gene end was trimmed by 0 bases and the J gene end by 8 bases; junction bases not matched to a gene: 10. Germline-derived CDR1 and CDR2 are MNHEY and SMNVEV (reference sequence). The CDR3 coding sequence is TGTGCCAGCAGTTTATCGCCAGCGGGGGGGCTCAGGGATGAGCAGTTCTTC. Translating gives CASSLSPAGGLRDEQFF.

V and J are TRBV11-2 and TRBJ2-1; 12 bases match TRBD2. The CDR3 loop spans 14 amino acids. Germline CDR1 SGHAT, CDR2 FQNNGV. J was trimmed by 12 bases and V by 1 base; bases with no gene match: 4. CDR3 coding DNA: TGTGCCAGCAGCTTAGTGACTAGCGGGGGACCGCAGTTCTTC. Encoded protein: CASSLVTSGGPQFF. The full variable domain, its missing parts supplied by reference TRBV11-2 and TRBJ2-1, is EAGVAQSPRYKIIEKRQSVAFWCNPISGHATLYWYQQILGQGPKLLIQFQNNGVVDDSQLPKDRFSAERLKGVDSTLKIQPAKLEDSAVYLCASSLVTSGGPQFFGPGTRLTVL.

The genes are TRBV29-1 and TRBJ1-1, with D hard to call. Trimming shortened V by 3 bases and J by 1 base, and 9 bases separated the two germline ends. The CDR3 is 13 residues long. Germline values: CDR1 SQVTM, CDR2 ANQGSEA. CDR3 protein: CSVDSHRNTEAFF. Here the CDR3 DNA reads TGCAGCGTTGACTCTCACAGGAACACTGAAGCTTTCTTT. Full variable domain (missing parts from reference TRBV29-1 and TRBJ1-1): SAVISQKPSRDICQRGTSLTIQCQVDSQVTMMFWYRQQPGQSLTLIATANQGSEATYESGFVIDKFPISRPNLTFSTLTVSNMSPEDSSIYLCSVDSHRNTEAFFGQGTRLTVV.

This sequence joins TRBV29-1 and TRBJ2-1; tentatively, D is TRBD1 or TRBD2 (5 bases each). The germline gives CDR1 SQVTM, CDR2 ANQGSEA. V was trimmed by 7 bases and J by 4 bases, leaving 11 bases between them. The CDR3 spans 12 residues. CDR3 DNA: TGCAGCGCTTGGGACGGATACAATGAGCAGTTCTTC. As protein: CSAWDGYNEQFF.

The chain recombines TRBV11-3 with TRBJ2-7, with D tentatively TRBD1 (5 bases). CDR3 length: 12 residues. CDR1 is SGHNT and CDR2 is YENEEA in the germline V gene. V lost 5 bases to trimming and J lost 1 base, with 6 bases between them. For the CDR3, the DNA is TGTGCCAGCAGCCAGGGTTCCTACGAGCAGTACTTC. Its protein is CASSQGSYEQYF.

A single count supports this clone. The V gene is TRBV30, the J gene TRBJ2-2; D remains unclear. Germline CDR1 GTSNPN, CDR2 SVGIG (reference sequence). The CDR3 has 11 amino acids. V gave up 4 bases and J gave up 7 bases, with 7 bases separating them. The CDR3 DNA is TGTGCCTGGAAAATAGGCGGGGAGCTGTTTTTT. This encodes CAWKIGGELFF. Looking up the rest from reference TRBV30 and TRBJ2-2 gives the full variable domain: SQTIHQWPATLVQPVGSPLSLECTVEGTSNPNLYWYRQAAGRGLQLLFYSVGIGQISSEVPQNLSASRPQDRQFILSSKKLLLSDSGFYLCAWKIGGELFFGEGSRLTVL.

The rearrangement links TRBV7-9 to TRBJ1-1; 7 bases map to TRBD1. CDR3 size: 14 residues. Germline CDR1 and CDR2: SEHNR and FQNEAQ (reference sequence). J gave up 7 bases and V 0 bases, and 5 bases lay outside the gene matches. The DNA of the CDR3 is TGTGCCAGCAGCTTAGCTGGGACAGAGTTTGAAGCTTTCTTT. Its translation: CASSLAGTEFEAFF.

This clone has ten or more counts. The V call is TRBV7-8, the J call TRBJ1-1; the match to TRBD1 covers 8 bases. Germline CDR1 is SGHVS and CDR2 is FQNEAQ. The CDR3 contains 18 residues. J lost 3 bases, V lost 7 bases, and 19 bases had no gene match. CDR3 nucleotides: TGTGCCAGCACCCCTTGGACAGGGTTCTTGACAGGGGACACTGAAGCTTTCTTT. It is translated as CASTPWTGFLTGDTEAFF. The full variable domain, rest sourced from reference TRBV7-8 and TRBJ1-1, is GAGVSQSPRYKVAKRGQDVALRCDPISGHVSLFWYQQALGQGPEFLTYFQNEAQLDKSGLPSDRFFAERPEGSVSTLKIQRTQQEDSAVYLCASTPWTGFLTGDTEAFFGQGTRLTVV.

This clone has at least ten counts. The V gene is TRBV2, the J gene TRBJ1-2; D remains unclear. V gave up 2 bases and J gave up 1 base, with 11 bases separating them. Germline V gene sequence: CDR1 SNHLY, CDR2 FYNNEI. The length of the CDR3 is 15 residues. CDR3 protein: CASSEWRGNNYGYTF. CDR3 DNA: TGTGCCAGCAGTGAATGGCGGGGAAATAACTATGGCTACACCTTC.

This sequence joins TRBV5-4 and TRBJ1-1, with D possibly matching TRBD1 (5 bases). The germline CDR1 and CDR2 sequences are SGHNT and YYREEE (reference sequence). This CDR3 has 14 residues. With 3 bases removed from V and 4 bases from J, the gap between germline ends came to 13 bases. The CDR3 nucleotides are TGTGCCAGCAGCTCACGGGTTGGGGGCACTGAAGCTTTCTTT. This codes for CASSSRVGGTEAFF.

The chain links TRBV7-8 to TRBJ2-7; D ambiguous. Trimming stripped 2 bases from V and 2 bases from J, with 13 bases between. This CDR3 has 15 residues. CDR1 is SGHVS and CDR2 is FQNEAQ in the germline V gene. The CDR3 sequence is CASSLITSEAYEQYF. CDR3 nucleotide sequence: TGTGCCAGCAGCTTAATCACGAGCGAGGCCTACGAGCAGTACTTC. Variable domain in full (rest from reference TRBV7-8 and TRBJ2-7): GAGVSQSPRYKVAKRGQDVALRCDPISGHVSLFWYQQALGQGPEFLTYFQNEAQLDKSGLPSDRFFAERPEGSVSTLKIQRTQQEDSAVYLCASSLITSEAYEQYFGPGTRLTVT.

This chain connects TRBV5-1 to TRBJ2-1; the match to TRBD2 covers 10 bases. The CDR3 is 15 amino acids. Per the germline V gene, CDR1 is SGHRS and CDR2 is YFSETQ. Trimming took 2 bases from V and 4 from J; bases not matched to a gene: 3. This CDR3 reads CASSFSGGAYNEQFF. The CDR3, as DNA: TGCGCCAGCAGCTTCAGCGGGGGGGCGTACAATGAGCAGTTCTTC.

The rearrangement joins TRBV30 to TRBJ2-6, with D possibly being TRBD2 (5 bases). CDR1 and CDR2 from the germline V gene are GTSNPN and SVGIG (reference sequence). Trimming stripped 3 bases from V and 2 bases from J, with 8 bases between. The CDR3 contains 14 residues. CDR3 DNA sequence: TGTGCCTGGAGGCCTAGCCCTGGGGCCAACGTCCTGACTTTC. It yields the protein CAWRPSPGANVLTF.

The chain has TRBV2 and TRBJ2-2; the D is unclear. Germline CDR1 and CDR2: SNHLY and FYNNEI. The CDR3 is 15 amino acids. Trimming stripped 0 bases from V and 2 bases from J, with 7 bases between. The CDR3 coding sequence is TGTGCCAGCAGTGAAGCAATGGGAAACACCGGGGAGCTGTTTTTT. Its translation: CASSEAMGNTGELFF.

The chain employs TRBV20-1 and TRBJ2-3, with unresolved D. V dropped 3 bases and J dropped 8 bases, with 6 bases sitting between them. The CDR3 has 10 residues. Looked up from germline, CDR1 is DFQATT and CDR2 is SNEGSKA (reference sequence). The CDR3 DNA follows: TGCAGTGCTAGCACGGGTACGCAGTATTTT. Its protein is CSASTGTQYF.

The chain employs TRBV30 and TRBJ1-2; a weak D match, TRBD1 (6 bases). The V gene lost 0 bases and the J gene lost 7 bases, with 15 bases spanning the gap. Germline loops: CDR1 GTSNPN, CDR2 SVGIG (reference sequence). The CDR3 extends over 14 amino acids. The CDR3 nucleotides are TGTGCCTGGAGTGTAGGAAGGCGGGGGCTTGGCTACACCTTC. Its translation is CAWSVGRRGLGYTF.

The chain recombines TRBV29-1 with TRBJ2-2; TRBD2 matches 8 bases. CDR3 size: 17 residues. Germline V lookup: CDR1 SQVTM, CDR2 ANQGSEA. Trimming cost V 0 bases and J 2 bases; bases outside gene matches: 8. The CDR3 here is CSVEDPSGGANTGELFF. The CDR3 nucleotides read TGCAGCGTTGAAGATCCCAGCGGGGGAGCCAACACCGGGGAGCTGTTTTTT.

Of note for this clone: A junction boundary mismatches the germline segment, possibly from a read error. J is TRBJ2-7 and V is TRBV7-8, with D unclear. Per the germline V gene, CDR1 is SGHVS and CDR2 is FQNEAQ. The CDR3 runs to 14 residues. The CDR3 DNA follows: TGTGCCAGCAGCTTAATGGGCAGATCCTACGAACAGTACTTC. This sequence encodes CASSLMGRSYEQYF. The entire variable domain, with the rest obtained from reference TRBV7-8 and TRBJ2-7, is as follows: GAGVSQSPRYKVAKRGQDVALRCDPISGHVSLFWYQQALGQGPEFLTYFQNEAQLDKSGLPSDRFFAERPEGSVSTLKIQRTQQEDSAVYLCASSLMGRSYEQYFGPGTRLTVT.

The sample holds a few counts of this clone. This chain uses TRBV27 with TRBJ2-7; perhaps D is TRBD1 or TRBD2 (5 bases each). Germline V lookup: CDR1 MNHEY, CDR2 SMNVEV (reference sequence). Trimming shortened V by 5 bases and J by 4 bases, and 9 bases separated the two germline ends. The CDR3 contains 12 residues. The CDR3 protein is CASSGTGYEQYF. As DNA, the CDR3 is TGTGCCAGCAGTGGGACGGGGTACGAGCAGTACTTC.

The V call is TRBV14, the J call TRBJ2-3; D is unclear. The germline gives CDR1 SGHDN, CDR2 FVKESK. Trimming took off 1 base at V and 5 bases at J, with 7 bases between the two ends. The CDR3 sequence is 13 residues long. The CDR3 spells CASSQAFKDTQYF. The CDR3 bases are TGTGCCAGCAGCCAAGCCTTCAAAGATACGCAGTATTTT.

The J gene is TRBJ1-1, the V gene TRBV9, with TRBD1 as a possible D gene (5 bases). This CDR3 region has 15 residues. Trimming removed 0 bases at V and 6 bases at J, with 15 bases between. Germline CDR1 reads SGDLS; CDR2 reads YYNGEE. CDR3 loop: CASSVGGTAGAEAFF. The CDR3 DNA is TGTGCCAGCAGCGTAGGGGGGACCGCTGGCGCTGAAGCTTTCTTT.

The V gene is TRBV9, the J gene TRBJ2-3, with unresolved D. Germline CDR1 is SGDLS and CDR2 is YYNGEE. This CDR3 comprises 12 residues. Trimming stripped 3 bases from V and 2 bases from J, with 4 bases between. The CDR3 loop reads CASSASTDTQYF. CDR3 bases: TGTGCCAGCAGCGCCTCCACAGATACGCAGTATTTT. The complete variable domain, with remaining parts taken from reference TRBV9 and TRBJ2-3, reads DSGVTQTPKHLITATGQRVTLRCSPRSGDLSVYWYQQSLDQGLQFLIQYYNGEERAKGNILERFSAQQFPDLHSELNLSSLELGDSALYFCASSASTDTQYFGPGTRLTVL.

The chain links TRBV7-2 to TRBJ2-7; 7 bases match TRBD1. Trimming removed 1 base from V and 4 bases from J; junction bases left unmatched: 4. The CDR3 loop spans 14 amino acids. Germline V gene sequence: CDR1 SGHTA, CDR2 FQGNSA. Here the CDR3 reads CASSLDIRGYEQYF. CDR3 in DNA: TGTGCCAGCAGCTTAGATATCAGGGGGTACGAGCAGTACTTC. The entire variable domain, with the rest obtained from reference TRBV7-2 and TRBJ2-7, is as follows: GAGVSQSPSNKVTEKGKDVELRCDPISGHTALYWYRQSLGQGLEFLIYFQGNSAPDKSGLPSDRFSAERTGGSVSTLTIQRTQQEDSAVYLCASSLDIRGYEQYFGPGTRLTVT.

This rearrangement joins TRBV30 to TRBJ1-4; D is unclear. V was pared by 4 bases and J by 5 bases, with 8 bases between. The CDR3 covers 12 residues. Looked up from germline, CDR1 is GTSNPN and CDR2 is SVGIG (reference sequence). DNA of the CDR3: TGTGCCTGGAATACAGTCAATGAAAAACTGTTTTTT. Its translation: CAWNTVNEKLFF.